This T cell receptor beta chain was sequenced during a study of tumor-infiltrating lymphocytes in primary liver carcinoma. At the level of the study: Each of the samples returned roughly 3.65 to 7.13 million productive TCRbeta reads (a yield similar across tissue types).

The V gene lost 3 bases and the J gene lost 5 bases, with 14 bases spanning the gap. The germline CDR1 and CDR2 sequences are WSHSY and SAAADI. The CDR3 consists of 14 residues. RNA isolated from unsorted whole blood supplied the blood RNA, with germline DNA also extracted. A primer in the constant region served to generate TCR beta cDNA from 500 ng of total RNA. Construction of TCR beta libraries relied on three successive nested multiplex PCR rounds employing slightly modified ARM-PCR. Use of TRBV1-TRBV30 forward primers with a C-beta reverse primer characterized the first two PCR rounds, which lasted ten to eleven cycles each. TCRdb analysed the multiplex PCR reads with MiXCR anew, one entry per CDR3 protein. The sample has roughly 330,000 distinct CDR3 sequences; approximately 65% are singletons. This clonotype was observed at least ten times.

The sequenced sample was peripheral blood. The chain recombines TRBV10-2 with TRBJ2-7; TRBD2 is a possible D gene (6 bases). The sequence was collected from a man aged 35 to 55 with primary liver carcinoma and hepatitis B virus infection. This CDR3 is CASSDVGGNHEQYF. In DNA form, the CDR3 reads TGCGCCAGCAGTGATGTGGGAGGTAACCACGAGCAGTACTTC.